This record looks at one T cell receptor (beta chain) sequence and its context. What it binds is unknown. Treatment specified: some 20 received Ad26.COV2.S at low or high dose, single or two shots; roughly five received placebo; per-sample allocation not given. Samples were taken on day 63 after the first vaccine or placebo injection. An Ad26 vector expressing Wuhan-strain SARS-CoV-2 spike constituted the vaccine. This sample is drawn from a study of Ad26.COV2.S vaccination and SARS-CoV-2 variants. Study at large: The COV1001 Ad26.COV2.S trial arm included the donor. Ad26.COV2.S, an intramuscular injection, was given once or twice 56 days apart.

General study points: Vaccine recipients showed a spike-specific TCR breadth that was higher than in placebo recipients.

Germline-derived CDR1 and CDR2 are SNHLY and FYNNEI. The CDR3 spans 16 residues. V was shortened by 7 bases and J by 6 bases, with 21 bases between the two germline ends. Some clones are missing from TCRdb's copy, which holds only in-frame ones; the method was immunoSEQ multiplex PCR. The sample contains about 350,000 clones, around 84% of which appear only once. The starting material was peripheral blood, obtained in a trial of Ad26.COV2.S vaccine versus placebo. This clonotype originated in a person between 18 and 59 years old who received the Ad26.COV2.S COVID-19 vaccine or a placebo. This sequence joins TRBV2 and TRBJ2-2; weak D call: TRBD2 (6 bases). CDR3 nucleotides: TGTGCCAGCACCCCCCTGGGGGGAACTGAGCCCGGGGAGCTGTTTTTT. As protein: CASTPLGGTEPGELFF.